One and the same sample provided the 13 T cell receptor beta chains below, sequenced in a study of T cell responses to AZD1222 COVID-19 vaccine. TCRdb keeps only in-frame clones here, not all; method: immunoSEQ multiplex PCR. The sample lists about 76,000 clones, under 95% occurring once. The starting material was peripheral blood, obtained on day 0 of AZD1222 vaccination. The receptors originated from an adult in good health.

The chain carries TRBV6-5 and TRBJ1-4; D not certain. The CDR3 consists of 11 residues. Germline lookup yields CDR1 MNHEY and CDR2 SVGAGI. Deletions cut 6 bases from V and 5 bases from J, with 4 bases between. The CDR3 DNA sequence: TGTGCCAGCAGGATAAATGAAAAACTGTTTTTT. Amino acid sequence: CASRINEKLFF.

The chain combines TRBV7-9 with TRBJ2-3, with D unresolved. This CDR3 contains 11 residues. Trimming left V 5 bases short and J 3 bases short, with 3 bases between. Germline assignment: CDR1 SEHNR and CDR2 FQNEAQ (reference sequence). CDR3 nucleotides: TGTGCCAGCAGCCTAACAGATACGCAGTATTTT. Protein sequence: CASSLTDTQYF. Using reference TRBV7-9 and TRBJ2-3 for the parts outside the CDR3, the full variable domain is DTGVSQNPRHKITKRGQNVTFRCDPISEHNRLYWYRQTLGQGPEFLTYFQNEAQLEKSRLLSDRFSAERPKGSFSTLEIQRTEQGDSAMYLCASSLTDTQYFGPGTRLTVL.

CDR3 in amino acids: CASSGLRREKLFF. In DNA, the CDR3 is TGTGCCAGTTCAGGGCTTCGTAGGGAAAAACTGTTTTTT. This chain connects TRBV19 to TRBJ1-4; perhaps TRBD1 as D (5 bases). CDR3 length equals 13 residues. With 8 bases removed from V and 8 bases from J, the gap between germline ends came to 15 bases. Per germline, CDR1 LNHDA and CDR2 SQIVND (reference sequence).

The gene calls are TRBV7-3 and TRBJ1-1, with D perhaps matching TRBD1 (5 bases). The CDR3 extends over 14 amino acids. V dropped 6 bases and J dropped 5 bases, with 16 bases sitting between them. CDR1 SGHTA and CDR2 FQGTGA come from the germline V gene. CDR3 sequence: CASSVRPGGTEAFF. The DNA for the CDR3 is TGTGCCAGCAGTGTTCGCCCTGGGGGGACTGAAGCTTTCTTT.

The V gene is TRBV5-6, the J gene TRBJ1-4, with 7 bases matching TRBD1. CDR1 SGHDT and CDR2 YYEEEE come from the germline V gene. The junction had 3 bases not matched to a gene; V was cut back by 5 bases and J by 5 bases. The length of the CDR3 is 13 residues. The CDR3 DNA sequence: TGTGCCAGCAGGACGGGACAGAATGAAAAACTGTTTTTT. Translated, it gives CASRTGQNEKLFF. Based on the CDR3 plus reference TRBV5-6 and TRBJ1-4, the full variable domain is DAGVTQSPTHLIKTRGQQVTLRCSPKSGHDTVSWYQQALGQGPQFIFQYYEEEERQRGNFPDRFSGHQFPNYSSELNVNALLLGDSALYLCASRTGQNEKLFFGSGTQLSVL.

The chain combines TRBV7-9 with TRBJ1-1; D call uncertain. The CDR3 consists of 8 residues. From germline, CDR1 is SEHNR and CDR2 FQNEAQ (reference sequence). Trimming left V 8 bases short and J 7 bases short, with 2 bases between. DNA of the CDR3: TGTGCCAGCGATGAAGCTTTCTTT. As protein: CASDEAFF.

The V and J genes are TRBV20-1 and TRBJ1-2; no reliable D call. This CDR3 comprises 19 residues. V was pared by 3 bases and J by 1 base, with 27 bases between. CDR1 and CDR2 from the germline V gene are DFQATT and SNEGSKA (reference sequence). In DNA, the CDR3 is TGCAGTGCTAGTCCTGCCGAGATGAGGATAAGTTCATATAACTATGGCTACACCTTC. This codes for CSASPAEMRISSYNYGYTF.

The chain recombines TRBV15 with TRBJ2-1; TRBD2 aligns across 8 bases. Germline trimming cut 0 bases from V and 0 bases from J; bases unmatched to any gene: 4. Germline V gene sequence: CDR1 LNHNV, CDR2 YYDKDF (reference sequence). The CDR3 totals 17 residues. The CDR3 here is CATSRESSGRSYNEQFF. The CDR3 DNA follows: TGTGCCACCAGCAGAGAGTCTAGCGGGCGCTCCTACAATGAGCAGTTCTTC.

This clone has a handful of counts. In DNA form, the CDR3 reads TGTGCCAGCAGCCAAGTTAGGGAGGAAAACACCATATATTTT. It encodes CASSQVREENTIYF. The V gene is TRBV3-1 (or the pseudogene TRBV3-2), the J gene TRBJ1-3, with D unresolved. The length of the CDR3 is 14 residues. V lost 1 base and J 6 bases, leaving 10 bases between the germline ends. Germline CDR1 and CDR2: LGHDT and YNNKEL (reference sequence).

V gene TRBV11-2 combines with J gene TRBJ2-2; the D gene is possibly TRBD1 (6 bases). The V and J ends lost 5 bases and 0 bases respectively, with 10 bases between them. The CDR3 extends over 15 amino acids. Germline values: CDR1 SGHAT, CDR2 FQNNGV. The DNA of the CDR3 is TGTGCCAGCAGCAGGGACATCACGAACACCGGGGAGCTGTTTTTT. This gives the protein CASSRDITNTGELFF.

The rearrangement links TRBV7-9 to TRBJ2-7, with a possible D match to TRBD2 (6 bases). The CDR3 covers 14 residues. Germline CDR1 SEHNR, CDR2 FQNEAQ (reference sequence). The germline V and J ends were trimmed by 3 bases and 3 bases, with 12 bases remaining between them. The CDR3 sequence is CASSFMEGIYEQYF. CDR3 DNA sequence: TGTGCCAGCAGCTTCATGGAGGGAATCTACGAGCAGTACTTC.

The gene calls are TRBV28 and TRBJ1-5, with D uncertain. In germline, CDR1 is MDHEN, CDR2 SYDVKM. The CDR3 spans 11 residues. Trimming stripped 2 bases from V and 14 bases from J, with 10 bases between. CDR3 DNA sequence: TGTGCCAGCAGTTTAGGATCCATGGAGCATTTT. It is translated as CASSLGSMEHF.

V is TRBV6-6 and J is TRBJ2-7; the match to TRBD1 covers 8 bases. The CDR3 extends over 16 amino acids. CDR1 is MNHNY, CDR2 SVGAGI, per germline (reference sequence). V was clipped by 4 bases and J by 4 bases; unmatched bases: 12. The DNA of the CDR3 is TGTGCCAGCAGTTCCAGAAATTCGGGACAGGCTTACGAGCAGTACTTC. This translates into CASSSRNSGQAYEQYF.